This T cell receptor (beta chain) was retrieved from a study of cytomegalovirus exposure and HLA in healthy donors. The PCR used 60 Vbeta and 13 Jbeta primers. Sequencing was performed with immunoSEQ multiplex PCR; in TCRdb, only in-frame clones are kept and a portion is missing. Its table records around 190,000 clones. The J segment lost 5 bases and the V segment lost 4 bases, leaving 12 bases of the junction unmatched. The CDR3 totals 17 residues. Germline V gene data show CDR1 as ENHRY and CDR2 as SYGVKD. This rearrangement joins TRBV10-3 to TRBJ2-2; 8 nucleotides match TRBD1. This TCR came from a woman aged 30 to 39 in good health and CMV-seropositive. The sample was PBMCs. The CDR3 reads CAISASDRGRGTGELFF. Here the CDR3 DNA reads TGTGCCATCAGTGCCTCAGACAGGGGCAGGGGGACCGGGGAGCTGTTTTTT.